A single sample gave rise to the 12 T cell receptor beta chains below, sequenced in a study of blood T cell repertoires in COVID-19. This table comes from immunoSEQ multiplex PCR, and its TCRdb copy is limited to in-frame clones, with some not included. The profile shows roughly 190,000 clones, 65% to 85% of them singletons. The source material was peripheral blood. All receptors derive from a human donor with acute or convalescent COVID-19. The donor label of this sample is uncertain.

J is TRBJ2-7 and V is TRBV19; TRBD1 matches at 8 bases. From germline, CDR1 is LNHDA and CDR2 SQIVND (reference sequence). The CDR3 extends over 15 amino acids. Trimming cost V 4 bases and J 4 bases; bases outside gene matches: 9. CDR3 residues: CASSTGQGKWYEQYF. The CDR3 DNA is TGTGCCAGTAGTACCGGACAGGGTAAATGGTACGAGCAGTACTTC.

The V and J genes are TRBV28 and TRBJ2-1, with 8 bases matching TRBD1. Germline V gives CDR1 MDHEN, CDR2 SYDVKM. The V segment lost 7 bases and the J segment 5 bases; nucleotides outside the gene matches: 7. This CDR3 comprises 14 residues. The DNA of the CDR3 is TGTGCCAGCAAACGGACAGGGACACACAATGAGCAGTTCTTC. Amino acids: CASKRTGTHNEQFF. Full variable domain (remainder filled in from reference TRBV28 and TRBJ2-1): DVKVTQSSRYLVKRTGEKVFLECVQDMDHENMFWYRQDPGLGLRLIYFSYDVKMKEKGDIPEGYSVSREKKERFSLILESASTNQTSMYLCASKRTGTHNEQFFGPGTRLTVL.

J is TRBJ1-6 and V is TRBV5-1, with a tentative D call TRBD1 (6 bases). Germline assignment: CDR1 SGHRS and CDR2 YFSETQ. V lost 4 bases, J lost 4 bases, and 18 bases lay in between. The CDR3 runs to 17 residues. The CDR3 is CASSLETGDSYNSPLHF. CDR3 sequence (DNA): TGCGCCAGCAGCCTAGAGACAGGCGACTCTTATAATTCACCCCTCCACTTT.

V is TRBV6-5 and J is TRBJ1-2, with 7 bases aligning to TRBD1. The CDR3 covers 10 residues. Germline trimming cut 7 bases from V and 7 bases from J; bases unmatched to any gene: 0. The V gene's germline CDR1 is MNHEY and CDR2 SVGAGI. The CDR3 DNA reads as TGTGCCAGCACAGGGGGTGGCTACACCTTC. It yields the protein CASTGGGYTF.

The V call is TRBV27, the J call TRBJ2-7; 9 bases align to TRBD2. The CDR3 extends over 17 amino acids. The junction had 11 bases not matched to a gene; V was cut back by 5 bases and J by 0 bases. Germline assignment: CDR1 MNHEY and CDR2 SMNVEV (reference sequence). CDR3 sequence reads: CASSPSGGGALSYEQYF. The CDR3 bases are TGTGCCAGCAGTCCCTCCGGCGGGGGGGCTCTCTCCTACGAGCAGTACTTC.

The gene calls are TRBV28 and TRBJ1-5, with 9 positions matching TRBD1. CDR3 length: 18 amino acids. Germline V gene data show CDR1 as MDHEN and CDR2 as SYDVKM. The junction had 12 bases not matched to a gene; V was cut back by 6 bases and J by 0 bases. The CDR3 here is CASSSLRGQGNSNQPQHF. The DNA for the CDR3 is TGTGCCAGCAGCTCCCTAAGAGGACAGGGGAATAGCAATCAGCCCCAGCATTTT.

This chain connects TRBV28 to TRBJ2-2; 9 nucleotides align to TRBD1. Germline assignment: CDR1 MDHEN and CDR2 SYDVKM. The CDR3 has 15 residues. V lost 2 bases to trimming and J lost 4 bases; unmatched junction nucleotides: 2. CDR3 coding DNA: TGTGCCAGCAGTTTACCGACAGGGGGCACCGGGGAGCTGTTTTTT. Translating gives CASSLPTGGTGELFF.

V is TRBV28 and J is TRBJ1-1; 9 bases fit TRBD1. CDR1 is MDHEN, CDR2 SYDVKM, per germline. After removal of 6 bases from V and 3 bases from J, the junction contained 11 bases not matched to a gene. The CDR3 totals 16 residues. The CDR3, as DNA: TGTGCCAGCAGGAGTCGGGACAGGGAGGTCGACACTGAAGCTTTCTTT. This gives the protein CASRSRDREVDTEAFF. The complete variable domain, with remaining parts taken from reference TRBV28 and TRBJ1-1, reads DVKVTQSSRYLVKRTGEKVFLECVQDMDHENMFWYRQDPGLGLRLIYFSYDVKMKEKGDIPEGYSVSREKKERFSLILESASTNQTSMYLCASRSRDREVDTEAFFGQGTRLTVV.

The J gene is TRBJ2-6, the V gene TRBV4-1; tentative D call: TRBD2 (6 bases). Trimming took 0 bases from V and 2 from J, leaving 11 bases between them. Germline loops: CDR1 MGHRA, CDR2 YSYEKL. CDR3 length equals 17 residues. CDR3 sequence (DNA): TGCGCCAGCAGCCAAGATGGGTCGGGGGCTGGGGCCAACGTCCTGACTTTC. Its translation is CASSQDGSGAGANVLTF.

The chain carries TRBV7-3 and TRBJ2-5; D remains ambiguous. V dropped 1 base and J dropped 1 base, with 4 bases sitting between them. Germline CDR1 SGHTA, CDR2 FQGTGA. The CDR3 is 13 amino acids. The CDR3, as DNA: TGTGCCAGCAGCTTAAGGCCCCAAGAGACCCAGTACTTC. Amino acids: CASSLRPQETQYF.

This chain joins TRBV23-1 and TRBJ1-3; TRBD1 matches at 7 bases. TRBV23-1 is sorted into the ORF group, with uncertain function. Unmatched junction bases numbered 7, after V lost 4 bases and J lost 4 bases. CDR3 length: 15 residues. CDR3 coding DNA: TGCGCCAGCAGTCGCCCGCGACAGGGAGGAAACACCATATATTTT. The encoded protein is CASSRPRQGGNTIYF.

A few counts support this clone. The rearrangement links TRBV25-1 to TRBJ2-1; the D gene is possibly TRBD1 (5 bases). The ends were cut back, 6 bases at V and 4 bases at J, with 7 bases in the middle. The CDR3 sequence is 12 residues long. CDR1 is MGHDK and CDR2 is SYGVNS in the germline V gene. The CDR3 here is CASRGLYNEQFF. CDR3 sequence (DNA): TGTGCCAGCAGGGGGCTGTACAATGAGCAGTTCTTC.